The 26 T cell receptor beta chains below come from one sample, sequenced in a study of PD-L1 blockade in urothelial cancer. The method was immunoSEQ multiplex PCR; TCRdb's version includes in-frame clones alone and lacks a portion of them. This table has about 76,000 clones, less than 90% appearing once. The sequencing used PBMCs, collected around atezolizumab (anti-PD-L1) treatment. The receptor source for this set is an older man with urothelial cancer.

This chain uses TRBV2 with TRBJ2-5, with 10 bases matching TRBD2. Germline V CDR1 and CDR2: SNHLY, FYNNEI. The CDR3 consists of 15 residues. The ends lost 6 bases at V and 5 bases at J; junction bases unmatched: 9. CDR3 amino acids: CASRGPLAGQETQYF. The CDR3 nucleotides read TGTGCCAGCAGGGGCCCACTAGCGGGACAGGAGACCCAGTACTTC.

This rearrangement joins TRBV11-3 to TRBJ2-7; D unresolved. The CDR3 totals 17 residues. From germline, CDR1 is SGHNT and CDR2 YENEEA. V was pared by 5 bases and J by 1 base, with 21 bases between. CDR3 coding DNA: TGTGCCAGCAGCCTTCTCCGGAGCAGCCGTTCTTCCTACGAGCAGTACTTC. Translating gives CASSLLRSSRSSYEQYF.

The rearrangement links TRBV6-1 to TRBJ1-4; 9 positions agree with TRBD1. V was clipped by 6 bases and J by 4 bases; unmatched bases: 3. From germline, CDR1 is MNHNS and CDR2 SASEGT. The CDR3 extends over 14 amino acids. The CDR3 bases are TGTGCCAGCAGACAGGGGGCGATTAATGAAAAACTGTTTTTT. This codes for CASRQGAINEKLFF.

Here the CDR3 reads CASSPTGTETQYF. CDR3 in DNA: TGTGCCAGCAGTCCGACAGGGACAGAGACCCAGTACTTC. The chain uses TRBV6-5 and TRBJ2-5, with 7 bases aligning to TRBD1. The V and J ends lost 5 bases and 4 bases, in that order; junction bases with no gene match: 4. Germline loops: CDR1 MNHEY, CDR2 SVGAGI. This CDR3 spans 13 amino acids.

The chain's CDR3 is CASSLGQNYNEQFF. The CDR3 DNA follows: TGTGCCAGCAGCTTGGGACAGAACTACAATGAGCAGTTCTTC. The chain links TRBV5-4 to TRBJ2-1; possible D gene TRBD1, 5 bases. V was pared by 0 bases and J by 3 bases, with 7 bases between. Germline lookup yields CDR1 SGHNT and CDR2 YYREEE (reference sequence). CDR3 length: 14 amino acids.

The CDR3 region is CASSPTGSRETQYF. For the CDR3, the DNA is TGTGCCAGCTCACCCACAGGGTCCCGGGAGACCCAGTACTTC. The chain employs TRBV18 and TRBJ2-5; D is possibly TRBD1 (6 bases). The germline V gene encodes CDR1 KGHSH and CDR2 LQKENI. CDR3 length: 14 amino acids. Trimming cost V 3 bases and J 5 bases, with 13 bases left between them.

The rearrangement uses TRBV7-6 and TRBJ2-7, with TRBD2 matching over 15 bases. Trimming cost V 6 bases and J 5 bases; bases outside gene matches: 8. The CDR3 runs 16 residues. Germline loops: CDR1 SGHVS, CDR2 FNYEAQ. CDR3 sequence reads: CASSGLAGGISNEQYF. CDR3 nucleotides: TGTGCCAGCAGTGGACTAGCGGGAGGGATTAGCAACGAGCAGTACTTC.

This clone was counted a single time. V usage is TRBV6-1 and J usage is TRBJ2-2; TRBD2 matches at 10 bases. Germline assignment: CDR1 MNHNS and CDR2 SASEGT. With 4 bases clipped from V and 5 bases from J, the junction kept 4 bases outside the gene matches. The length of the CDR3 is 15 residues. This CDR3 is CASSATSGTTGELFF. CDR3 in DNA: TGTGCCAGCAGTGCTACTAGCGGGACAACCGGGGAGCTGTTTTTT.

This clone was seen only a few times. The chain is built from TRBV6-7 and TRBJ1-2; a weak D match, TRBD1 (5 bases). TRBV6-7 is classed as an ORF, of uncertain function. V shed 6 bases and J shed 8 bases, with 13 bases lying between them. The CDR3 runs to 12 residues. Here the CDR3 reads CASSPGDMGYTF. For the CDR3, the DNA is TGTGCCAGCAGCCCGGGGGATATGGGCTACACCTTC.

The rearrangement joins TRBV11-1 to TRBJ2-3; 12 nucleotides line up with TRBD2. The V gene's germline CDR1 is SGHAT and CDR2 FQDESV (reference sequence). V shed 4 bases, J shed 6 bases, and the junction held 8 bases outside the gene matches. The CDR3 has 16 residues. CDR3 DNA: TGTGCCAGCAGCTCGACAAACGGACTAGCGGGGGATACGCAGTATTTT. Protein sequence: CASSSTNGLAGDTQYF.

This chain uses TRBV19 with TRBJ1-4, with 7 positions matching TRBD1. The V segment lost 3 bases and the J segment 4 bases; nucleotides outside the gene matches: 8. This CDR3 region has 16 residues. Looked up from germline, CDR1 is LNHDA and CDR2 is SQIVND (reference sequence). The CDR3 DNA sequence: TGTGCCAGTAGTATTTCGGACAGGACAAATAATGAAAAACTGTTTTTT. Translating it yields CASSISDRTNNEKLFF.

The genes are TRBV30 and TRBJ2-7; 7 bases line up with TRBD1. The CDR3 extends over 13 amino acids. V dropped 3 bases and J dropped 2; count of bases not matched to a gene: 4. CDR1 and CDR2 (germline): GTSNPN, SVGIG (reference sequence). The CDR3 loop reads CAWRDRVTYEQYF. CDR3 bases: TGTGCCTGGAGAGACAGGGTGACCTACGAGCAGTACTTC.

The chain combines TRBV5-4 with TRBJ2-3; perhaps TRBD2 as D (5 bases). CDR1 is SGHNT and CDR2 is YYREEE in the germline V gene (reference sequence). The germline V and J ends were trimmed by 5 bases and 7 bases, with 11 bases remaining between them. The CDR3 has 12 amino acids. The CDR3 spells CASSLRGNTQYF. The CDR3 bases are TGTGCCAGCAGTTTGCGAGGGAATACGCAGTATTTT.

V and J are TRBV7-3 and TRBJ2-4; tentative D call: TRBD1 (6 bases). Germline V gene sequence: CDR1 SGHTA, CDR2 FQGTGA. V dropped 5 bases and J dropped 2 bases, with 22 bases sitting between them. The CDR3 is 18 residues long. The CDR3, as DNA: TGTGCCAGCAGCGCCATACTCACAGGGAAGGGGACCAAAAACATTCAGTACTTC. Its translation: CASSAILTGKGTKNIQYF.

CDR3 amino acids: CASDRASGVYEQYF. CDR3 DNA: TGTGCCAGCGATCGAGCTAGCGGGGTCTACGAGCAGTACTTC. The rearrangement joins TRBV6-1 to TRBJ2-7, with 9 nucleotides matching TRBD2. The CDR3 contains 14 residues. V lost 8 bases and J lost 3; bases outside the gene matches: 8. Germline CDR1 is MNHNS and CDR2 is SASEGT.

This sequence joins TRBV4-1 and TRBJ2-3; D is ambiguous. Per germline, CDR1 MGHRA and CDR2 YSYEKL. The length of the CDR3 is 14 residues. The V end lost 0 bases, the J end lost 3 bases, and 7 bases lay between the germline ends. The DNA of the CDR3 is TGCGCCAGCAGCCAAGAGGCGGCGACAGATACGCAGTATTTT. This translates into CASSQEAATDTQYF.

A remark on this clone: Additional DNA sequences in this sample encode the identical CDR3. V gene TRBV9 combines with J gene TRBJ1-3; TRBD1 is a possible D gene (5 bases). The CDR3 runs 14 residues. The germline V gene encodes CDR1 SGDLS and CDR2 YYNGEE. V lost 2 bases and J 0 bases, leaving 6 bases between the germline ends. CDR3: CASSVDSSGNTIYF. In DNA form, the CDR3 reads TGTGCCAGCAGCGTCGACAGCTCTGGAAACACCATATATTTT. The full variable domain, its missing parts supplied by reference TRBV9 and TRBJ1-3, is DSGVTQTPKHLITATGQRVTLRCSPRSGDLSVYWYQQSLDQGLQFLIQYYNGEERAKGNILERFSAQQFPDLHSELNLSSLELGDSALYFCASSVDSSGNTIYFGEGSWLTVV.

The chain joins TRBV5-5 to TRBJ2-5, with 10 bases identical to TRBD2. CDR3 length: 15 amino acids. The V gene's germline CDR1 is SGHKS and CDR2 YYEKEE (reference sequence). V was clipped by 6 bases and J by 5 bases; unmatched bases: 10. As DNA, the CDR3 is TGTGCCAGCAACTCTCTAGCGGGGGATGTCGAGACCCAGTACTTC. Translated, it gives CASNSLAGDVETQYF.

This chain uses TRBV28 with TRBJ2-7, with a possible D match to TRBD2 (6 bases). Germline V gene data show CDR1 as MDHEN and CDR2 as SYDVKM. V was shortened by 2 bases and J by 1 base, with 9 bases between the two germline ends. The CDR3 runs 14 residues. CDR3 sequence reads: CASSLTAGSYEQYF. CDR3 nucleotides: TGTGCCAGCAGTTTAACGGCGGGATCCTACGAGCAGTACTTC.

This clone was counted only a few times. J is TRBJ1-2 and V is TRBV28, with a tentative D call TRBD1 (5 bases). CDR3 length equals 12 residues. V shed 4 bases and J shed 8 bases, with 11 bases lying between them. Germline V gives CDR1 MDHEN, CDR2 SYDVKM. CDR3 region: CASSSRGDGYTF. DNA of the CDR3: TGTGCCAGCAGTTCAAGGGGCGACGGCTACACCTTC.

J is TRBJ1-4 and V is TRBV18, with TRBD1 matching over 7 bases. CDR1 is KGHSH, CDR2 LQKENI, per germline. The CDR3 length is 15 residues. The trim removed 3 bases at V and 3 bases at J, leaving 4 bases unmatched. The CDR3 DNA follows: TGTGCCAGCTCACCCCGACAGGGTTCTAATGAAAAACTGTTTTTT. It encodes CASSPRQGSNEKLFF.

This clone showed up just a few times. This chain connects TRBV7-3 to TRBJ2-3; D call uncertain. With 2 bases removed from V and 4 bases from J, the gap between germline ends came to 10 bases. Per germline, CDR1 SGHTA and CDR2 FQGTGA. CDR3 length: 14 residues. The CDR3 spells CASSLQSGSDTQYF. The CDR3 bases are TGTGCCAGCAGCTTACAGTCAGGTTCAGATACGCAGTATTTT.

The gene calls are TRBV7-8 and TRBJ2-4; no definite D call. Germline CDR1 SGHVS, CDR2 FQNEAQ. The V end was cut by 5 bases, the J end by 2 bases, with 13 bases between. The CDR3 has 15 amino acids. The CDR3 DNA is TGTGCCAGCAGCGCCTCCCTCGGGTCCAAAAACATTCAGTACTTC. Protein product: CASSASLGSKNIQYF.

This clone was seen once. The rearrangement joins TRBV7-9 to TRBJ2-7; 10 nucleotides line up with TRBD2. Germline V gene lookup returns CDR1 SEHNR and CDR2 FQNEAQ (reference sequence). J gave up 3 bases and V 5 bases, and 13 bases lay outside the gene matches. This CDR3 contains 17 residues. The CDR3 is CASSPINTGTSDYEQYF. The CDR3 DNA sequence: TGTGCCAGCAGCCCGATCAACACCGGGACTAGCGACTACGAGCAGTACTTC.

The V and J genes are TRBV11-2 and TRBJ2-1; 9 positions agree with TRBD2. V was clipped by 1 base and J by 10 bases; unmatched bases: 5. Germline CDR1 and CDR2: SGHAT and FQNNGV. This CDR3 is built from 14 residues. The CDR3 spells CASSLGSLAGEQFF. The CDR3 DNA is TGTGCCAGCAGCTTAGGGTCCCTAGCGGGAGAGCAGTTCTTC.

The gene calls are TRBV9 and TRBJ1-6, with a possible D match to TRBD1 (5 bases). V shed 0 bases and J shed 10 bases, with 14 bases lying between them. Germline V gene lookup returns CDR1 SGDLS and CDR2 YYNGEE. The CDR3 spans 15 residues. The CDR3 DNA follows: TGTGCCAGCAGCGTAGCGTCAGACAGAGACTCACCCCTCCACTTT. The encoded protein is CASSVASDRDSPLHF.